This TCR beta chain was captured in a study of T cell responses to AZD1222 COVID-19 vaccine. Clones were read by immunoSEQ multiplex PCR, and TCRdb kept only the in-frame ones, dropping some. In the table there are approximately 80,000 clones, 70% to 90% of which are singletons. CDR1 and CDR2 (germline): MGHRA, YSYEKL. The V end was cut by 1 base, the J end by 4 bases, with 11 bases between. The CDR3 runs to 15 residues. This TCR was recovered from an adult in good health. Specimen: peripheral blood, collected on day 0 of AZD1222 vaccination. The V call is TRBV4-1, the J call TRBJ1-5, with D hard to call. The DNA of the CDR3 is TGCGCCAGCAGCCAAGTCGGTGGGAGGAATCAGCCCCAGCATTTT. Translated: CASSQVGGRNQPQHF.